This T cell receptor beta chain came from a study of shared clonotypes between healthy human individuals. Study at large: Each donor's CD8 memory used one plate, CD8 naive two, each CD4 subset three.

CD45RO-negative cells were positively selected for CCR7, leaving out terminally differentiated effector memory CD45RA+ cells. Study-wide results and limits: Sorted-subset sequencing was shown by rarefaction to be incomplete despite large depth.

This CDR3 spans 17 amino acids. The sample holds one count of this clone. Its target is not known. The assay was immunoSEQ multiplex PCR, and TCRdb's table has in-frame clones only and misses some. The sample consists of about 2 million clones, roughly 94% of them appearing once. V and J are TRBV12-1 and TRBJ2-3; the table assigns TRBD2, which was not confirmed against the DNA. TRBV12-1 is deemed a pseudogene. The sequenced sample consisted of naive CD8+ T cells sorted from blood. The TCR comes from a man aged 18 to 30 in good health. Here the CDR3 DNA reads TGTGCCAGCAGCTTTGGGCTAGCGGGGGTGCACACAGATACGCAGTATTTT. Its translation is CASSFGLAGVHTDTQYF.